Below are 20 T cell receptor beta chains sequenced from a single sample in a study of post-analysis software for immune sequencing data. The antigens these receptors bind are not known. Study-level findings and limits: Roughly five TRBV segments, including TRBV5-6, TRBV5-1 and TRBV20-1, were more frequent in patients than controls.

Unique molecular identifiers were built into the TCR beta cDNA libraries. MiXCR was run by TCRdb on the PCR reads, yielding one entry per CDR3 protein. The sample lists 430,000 or so distinct CDR3 sequences; 30% to 40% were seen once. Sequencing was carried out using blood. These receptors were taken from a girl aged 2-10 years with multiple sclerosis.

DNA for the CDR3: TGCGCCAGCAGCTTCGTCTTCCGGCGGGGCAGGGCTGAAGCTTTCTTT. It translates to CASSFVFRRGRAEAFF. The chain carries TRBV5-1 and TRBJ1-1; perhaps TRBD1 as D (5 bases). The V gene lost 2 bases and the J gene lost 6 bases, with 20 bases spanning the gap. The CDR3 contains 16 residues. Germline CDR1 reads SGHRS; CDR2 reads YFSETQ.

J is TRBJ2-2 and V is TRBV29-1; D is unresolved. This CDR3 is 13 amino acids long. CDR1 is SQVTM, CDR2 ANQGSEA, per germline. Trimming removed 3 bases from V and 6 bases from J, with 11 bases in between. CDR3 sequence reads: CSVEWALPGELFF. DNA for the CDR3: TGCAGCGTTGAGTGGGCTCTACCCGGGGAGCTGTTTTTT.

This chain links TRBV3-1 with TRBJ2-3, with D unresolved. CDR3 length: 15 residues. V gave up 0 bases and J gave up 0 bases, with 7 bases separating them. Germline CDR1 and CDR2: LGHDT and YNNKEL (reference sequence). DNA of the CDR3: TGTGCCAGCAGCCAAGATATGCACAGCACAGATACGCAGTATTTT. Amino acids: CASSQDMHSTDTQYF.

The chain uses TRBV12-5 and TRBJ2-7, with a tentative D call TRBD1 (6 bases). Trimming removed 5 bases at V and 0 bases at J, with 17 bases between. Germline-derived CDR1 and CDR2 are LGHNT and FRNRAP. The CDR3 loop spans 16 amino acids. The CDR3 sequence is CASGPPDSSSSYEQYF. CDR3 bases: TGTGCTAGTGGTCCGCCGGACAGCTCAAGCTCCTACGAGCAGTACTTC.

CDR3 sequence (DNA): TGTGCCAGCAGCTTAGTGGGACGTGAAGAGACCCAGTACTTC. Its protein is CASSLVGREETQYF. The chain joins TRBV7-2 to TRBJ2-5, with D perhaps TRBD1 or TRBD2 (5 bases each). CDR1 and CDR2 (germline): SGHTA, FQGNSA. The CDR3 runs to 14 residues. V lost 1 base, J lost 3 bases, and 9 bases lay in between.

The table lists this clonotype with a few counts. V and J are TRBV28 and TRBJ2-1, with TRBD2 matching 9 bases. CDR3 length equals 17 residues. V lost 8 bases, J lost 8 bases, and 19 bases stayed unmatched. Germline V lookup: CDR1 MDHEN, CDR2 SYDVKM. This CDR3 is CASGHSGLAGRIDEQFF. The CDR3 bases are TGTGCCAGCGGGCACTCGGGACTAGCCGGGAGGATTGATGAGCAGTTCTTC.

The chain carries TRBV5-6 and TRBJ2-1; 9 bases map to TRBD1. There are 15 residues in the CDR3. Trimming cost V 0 bases and J 4 bases; bases outside gene matches: 2. The germline V gene has CDR1 SGHDT and CDR2 YYEEEE. The DNA for the CDR3 is TGTGCCAGCAGCTTGGTGGGACAGGGATACAATGAGCAGTTCTTC. Encoded protein: CASSLVGQGYNEQFF.

This clonotype was seen a few times. The chain uses TRBV20-1 and TRBJ1-2; no firm D call. The germline CDR1 and CDR2 sequences are DFQATT and SNEGSKA (reference sequence). The V gene lost 2 bases and the J gene lost 6 bases, with 7 bases spanning the gap. The CDR3 is 11 residues long. CDR3 protein: CSARQVNGYTF. DNA of the CDR3: TGCAGTGCTAGACAGGTGAATGGCTACACCTTC.

V is TRBV12-3 or TRBV12-4 and J is TRBJ1-5, with a weak D call TRBD1 (6 bases). V lost 1 base and J lost 5, with 15 bases in between. The CDR3 runs 16 residues. The CDR3 spells CASSLGMGGSHQPQHF. The CDR3 DNA is TGTGCCAGCAGTTTAGGGATGGGGGGCAGCCATCAGCCCCAGCATTTT.

This clonotype occurred a few times. This rearrangement joins TRBV12-3 or TRBV12-4 to TRBJ1-1, with D possibly being TRBD1 (6 bases). With 3 bases removed from V and 11 bases from J, the gap between germline ends came to 10 bases. The CDR3 contains 11 residues. The CDR3 loop reads CASSLLGAAFF. CDR3 DNA sequence: TGTGCCAGCAGTTTGTTGGGGGCGGCTTTCTTT.

This clonotype was counted between two and nine times. This chain connects TRBV12-3 or TRBV12-4 to TRBJ1-2; no reliable D call. Trimming took 5 bases from V and 2 from J, leaving 6 bases between them. The CDR3 is 12 amino acids. CDR3: CASSPRNYGYTF. CDR3 coding DNA: TGTGCCAGCAGTCCCCGGAACTATGGCTACACCTTC.

Here the CDR3 reads CSARDRDPGLAGKTQYF. The CDR3 region has the DNA TGCAGTGCTAGAGATCGCGACCCGGGACTAGCGGGGAAGACCCAGTACTTC. V is TRBV20-1 and J is TRBJ2-7, with 13 bases fitting TRBD2. The last part of the DNA fits TRBJ2-5 better; the J call may be wrong. The CDR3 consists of 17 residues. Germline CDR1 is DFQATT and CDR2 is SNEGSKA (reference sequence).

This clonotype was observed many times. The rearrangement links TRBV24-1 to TRBJ2-1; TRBD1 matches at 7 bases. J lost 5 bases, V lost 3 bases, and 9 bases had no gene match. Germline lookup yields CDR1 KGHDR and CDR2 SFDVKD. The CDR3 contains 16 residues. CDR3 amino acids: CATSDPGQKDDNEQFF. The CDR3 DNA follows: TGTGCCACCAGTGATCCGGGACAGAAGGATGACAATGAGCAGTTCTTC.

J is TRBJ1-2 and V is TRBV10-3, with D possibly matching TRBD1 (6 bases). V was shortened by 4 bases and J by 5 bases, with 14 bases between the two germline ends. CDR1 ENHRY and CDR2 SYGVKD come from the germline V gene. The CDR3 extends over 14 amino acids. The CDR3 is CAISASPGEYGYTF. The CDR3 bases are TGTGCCATCAGTGCCTCCCCAGGGGAATATGGCTACACCTTC.

This clonotype was found a few times. The rearrangement uses TRBV6-6 and TRBJ2-1, with D possibly matching TRBD1 (5 bases). The CDR3 length is 14 residues. Trimming took off 5 bases at V and 3 bases at J, with 11 bases between the two ends. Germline CDR1 and CDR2: MNHNY and SVGAGI (reference sequence). The CDR3 protein is CASSPSGFYNEQFF. The CDR3 DNA is TGTGCCAGCAGTCCGTCAGGGTTCTACAATGAGCAGTTCTTC.

The chain carries TRBV10-2 and TRBJ1-6; 10 positions agree with TRBD1. The CDR3 runs 15 residues. The germline CDR1 and CDR2 sequences are WSHSY and SAAADI. V gave up 3 bases and J gave up 7 bases; unmatched junction bases: 3. The CDR3 DNA sequence: TGCGCCAGCAGTGATCCGGGACAGGGGAATTCACCCCTCCACTTT. Its translation: CASSDPGQGNSPLHF.

CDR3 DNA sequence: TGCGCCAGCAGCCAAGGATGGGGCAGCGGGTCCAAAAACATTCAGTACTTC. It specifies CASSQGWGSGSKNIQYF. The rearrangement links TRBV4-1 to TRBJ2-4; the D gene is possibly TRBD2 (6 bases). The CDR3 consists of 17 residues. Between the trimmed V and J ends, which lost 1 base and 2 bases, there was a span of 15 bases. CDR1 is MGHRA, CDR2 YSYEKL, per germline.

This clonotype was counted between two and nine times. The chain couples TRBV12-3 or TRBV12-4 to TRBJ1-2, with TRBD1 identical over 9 bases. The CDR3 loop spans 14 amino acids. V gave up 6 bases and J gave up 8 bases; unmatched junction bases: 10. CDR3 residues: CASSGQGRSQGYTF. In DNA, the CDR3 is TGTGCCAGCAGCGGACAGGGGAGGTCACAAGGCTACACCTTC.

The genes are TRBV29-1 and TRBJ2-3; TRBD2 matches 8 bases. CDR1 SQVTM and CDR2 ANQGSEA come from the germline V gene. Unmatched junction bases numbered 6, after V lost 4 bases and J lost 3 bases. The CDR3 sequence is 14 residues long. This chain's CDR3 is CSVASGGVTDTQYF. The CDR3 nucleotides read TGCAGCGTTGCGTCGGGGGGGGTAACAGATACGCAGTATTTT.

The chain employs TRBV11-1 and TRBJ2-1; D not certain. Germline loops: CDR1 SGHAT, CDR2 FQDESV (reference sequence). The ends were cut back, 5 bases at V and 3 bases at J, with 8 bases in the middle. The CDR3 totals 13 residues. CDR3 DNA sequence: TGTGCCAGCAGCCTGATGGACTACAATGAGCAGTTCTTC. This codes for CASSLMDYNEQFF.